The sequence of this T cell receptor (beta chain) was determined in a study of blood T cell repertoires in COVID-19. Study as a whole: Some COVID-19 samples were acute and others convalescent; all came from the United States, Italy and Spain. Sample material is recorded as cDNA or gDNA derived from T cells, B-cell-depleted T cells, or PBMCs.

Authors' analysis steps: Using reference gene primer amplification, nucleated cell counts were estimated. TCRdb's table, derived via immunoSEQ multiplex PCR, lists solely in-frame clones and lacks some. Clone size and the V and J calls come from that table; the DNA yielded D and trimming. The data show roughly 200,000 clones, 85% to 90% seen once. J was trimmed by 8 bases and V by 3 bases; bases with no gene match: 9. In germline, CDR1 is LNHNV, CDR2 YYDKDF (reference sequence). The CDR3 totals 14 residues. The chain is built from TRBV15 and TRBJ1-2, with TRBD1 matching 7 bases. Specimen: peripheral blood. This sequence originates from a man between 18 and 35 years old with active or convalescent COVID-19. CDR3: CATSSDRAEEGYTF. CDR3 bases: TGTGCCACCAGCAGTGACAGGGCAGAGGAGGGCTACACCTTC.